The entry that follows covers one T cell receptor beta chain sequence. V lost 3 bases and J 0 bases, leaving 6 bases between the germline ends. This CDR3 contains 14 residues. CDR1 and CDR2 (germline): LNHDA, SQIVND (reference sequence). This specimen comes from a study of blood T cell repertoires in COVID-19. Overall study: COVID-19 samples from acute and convalescent phases originated in the United States, Italy and Spain. The cDNA or gDNA used as material had been derived from T cells, B-cell-depleted T cells, or PBMCs.

Adults between about 18 and 89 years of age took part from under 30 US areas. Cohort 3 donors were reported recovered after two negative PCRs, clearance, or symptom resolution. Assay used: immunoSEQ multiplex PCR; TCRdb lists only in-frame clones, some missing. The table has roughly 200,000 clones, 75% to 90% seen once; the top ten hold approximately 19%. This sequence was found in a man aged 35-49 years who had recovered from COVID-19. The chain joins TRBV19 to TRBJ1-3; D gene uncertain. The source material was PBMCs or T cells enriched from blood (not recorded which). The CDR3 here is CASSIASSGNTIYF. The CDR3 nucleotides are TGTGCCAGTAGTATTGCGAGCTCTGGAAACACCATATATTTT.